The 8 T cell receptor beta chains below were found in one sample sequenced in a study of OX40 agonist ivuxolimab in advanced cancers. The data were produced by immunoSEQ multiplex PCR, yet TCRdb's version contains in-frame clones alone and is incomplete. This table holds 60,000 to 100,000 clones, 85% to 95% found once. This specimen was CD4+ or CD8+ T cells sorted from blood, taken in a trial of the OX40 agonist ivuxolimab. Receptor source: an adult with an advanced solid tumor such as melanoma, head and neck, liver or kidney cancer.

This clone was counted a single time. The V and J genes are TRBV13 and TRBJ1-4; D is unclear. Germline CDR1 is PRHDT and CDR2 is FYEKMQ (reference sequence). CDR3 length: 12 amino acids. Trimming stripped 1 base from V and 12 bases from J, with 9 bases between. CDR3 sequence reads: CASSLALRELFF. The CDR3 nucleotides are TGTGCCAGCAGCTTAGCGCTTAGGGAACTGTTTTTT.

J is TRBJ2-7 and V is TRBV29-1; 9 positions agree with TRBD1. Germline values: CDR1 SQVTM, CDR2 ANQGSEA. The CDR3 runs 14 residues. V was pared by 1 base and J by 3 bases, with 4 bases of the junction left unmatched. CDR3 protein: CSVEARDRDYEQYF. For the CDR3, the DNA is TGCAGCGTTGAAGCCCGGGACAGGGACTACGAGCAGTACTTC.

The chain is built from TRBV7-2 and TRBJ2-5; 11 bases are a match to TRBD1. This CDR3 has 14 amino acids. Germline V lookup: CDR1 SGHTA, CDR2 FQGNSA. Trimming at V came to 4 bases and at J to 5 bases, leaving 3 bases not matched to a gene. This chain's CDR3 is CASSWTGGEETQYF. The CDR3 nucleotides are TGTGCCAGCAGCTGGACAGGGGGCGAGGAGACCCAGTACTTC.

J is TRBJ2-2 and V is TRBV11-1, with no clear D. Germline V gene lookup returns CDR1 SGHAT and CDR2 FQDESV (reference sequence). This CDR3 has 17 amino acids. V lost 0 bases to trimming and J lost 2 bases, with 13 bases between them. CDR3 sequence: CASSLALTLQNTGELFF. The CDR3 bases are TGTGCCAGCAGCTTAGCGCTCACCCTCCAAAACACCGGGGAGCTGTTTTTT.

The V call is TRBV4-1, the J call TRBJ2-1; 7 nucleotides align to TRBD1. This CDR3 region has 14 residues. From germline, CDR1 is MGHRA and CDR2 YSYEKL. V lost 4 bases to trimming and J lost 4 bases; unmatched junction nucleotides: 4. DNA for the CDR3: TGCGCCAGCAGCCCACAGGGGACGTACAATGAGCAGTTCTTC. Translated: CASSPQGTYNEQFF.

The chain has TRBV7-3 and TRBJ2-1; D could derive from TRBD1 or TRBD2 (5 bases each). Germline V gene lookup returns CDR1 SGHTA and CDR2 FQGTGA. This CDR3 region has 18 residues. Between the trimmed V and J ends, which lost 4 bases and 0 bases, there was a span of 19 bases. In DNA, the CDR3 is TGTGCCAGCAGCTCCTGGCGAGGGGACGTCGGCTCCTACAATGAGCAGTTCTTC. Protein product: CASSSWRGDVGSYNEQFF.

This chain uses TRBV9 with TRBJ1-1; D unclear. Germline V lookup: CDR1 SGDLS, CDR2 YYNGEE. Trimming left V 0 bases short and J 1 base short, with 7 bases between. This CDR3 has 14 amino acids. The CDR3 protein is CASSVEGQNTEAFF. The CDR3 region has the DNA TGTGCCAGCAGCGTAGAAGGGCAGAACACTGAAGCTTTCTTT.

This chain joins TRBV19 and TRBJ1-2; perhaps TRBD1 as D (5 bases). CDR1 is LNHDA and CDR2 is SQIVND in the germline V gene (reference sequence). The CDR3 consists of 13 residues. V lost 5 bases and J lost 4, with 11 bases in between. Here the CDR3 reads CASSYGTAYGYTF. The DNA of the CDR3 is TGTGCCAGTAGTTACGGGACCGCCTATGGCTACACCTTC.